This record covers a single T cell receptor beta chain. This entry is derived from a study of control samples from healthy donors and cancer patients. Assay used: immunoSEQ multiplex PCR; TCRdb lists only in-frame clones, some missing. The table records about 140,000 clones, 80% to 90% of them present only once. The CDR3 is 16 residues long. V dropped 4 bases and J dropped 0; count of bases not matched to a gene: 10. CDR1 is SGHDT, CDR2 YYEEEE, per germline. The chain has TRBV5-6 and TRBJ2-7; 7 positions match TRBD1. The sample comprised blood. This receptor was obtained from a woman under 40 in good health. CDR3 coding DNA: TGTGCCAGCAGCGATCCGACAGGGCTAGGCTCCTACGAGCAGTACTTC. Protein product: CASSDPTGLGSYEQYF.